This T cell receptor beta chain was captured by sequencing in a study of neoadjuvant anti-PD-1 for oral cavity cancer (dated by TCRdb to the early 2020s). Background on the whole study: Before undergoing curative-intent surgical resection, most patients got three to four biweekly nivolumab doses at 3 mg/kg. A roughly 30% response rate was observed in the parent correlative cohort, in which around 13 patients were included. Patients without progression received a fourth nivolumab dose around day 43 and underwent definitive surgical resection on days 50-56. Responders were defined as patients with complete response, partial response or stable disease by RECIST 1.1; non-responders were defined as patients with progression.

In regard to this clone: Its recognized antigen is unknown. Base qualities are missing; no much larger clone stands one base away.

Overall study results and their limits: Higher pretreatment blood TCRbeta clonality and lower post-treatment tumor TCRbeta clonality were correlated with higher pretreatment blood Treg/Th17 ratios. Only a few patients per response group were included in the TCR analyses, and larger cohorts for validation were called for by the authors. After neoadjuvant nivolumab, non-responders showed significantly higher T cell clonality (Gini index) in PBMCs than responders did.

For deep sequencing, each PBMC sample was run in six replicates, with libraries mostly built from 400 to 550 ng of input genomic DNA. The immunoSEQ hsTCRbeta kit was used to prepare TCRbeta libraries according to the manufacturer's instructions. The completed libraries were mixed into a single pool at 3 nM, then sequenced with an Illumina NovaSeq 6000 S4 flow cell. In the authors' own workflow: Raw data preprocessing and quality control were performed with the immunoSEQ Analyzer. The analysis was limited to productive rearrangements, and each clonotype was defined by a unique CDR3 amino acid sequence. Repertoire clonality was estimated as the Gini-Simpson index, which was calculated using the R package tcR. Gini indices were compared with Student's t test, and associations with tumor size change were assessed by Pearson correlation. In TCRdb, the immuneACCESS table is reduced to in-frame sequences with V and J assigned. These tables do not hold every clone; where another copy was compared, an unresolved V gene accounts for under half, and the others remain unexplained. The DNA gave D and trimming, while V, J and clone size come from that table. For this sample there are approximately 30,000 clones; 80% appear just once. The ten largest clones represent 3% to 4% of the sample.

Read against the paper, the sample's time point label means: after neoadjuvant nivolumab, at surgical resection. None of the patients had received prior systemic or radiation treatment, and all were newly diagnosed with stage II-IVA oral cavity squamous cell carcinoma. The cohort was made up of patients with locally advanced, HPV-negative oral cavity squamous cell carcinoma. Peripheral blood mononuclear cells were analyzed directly, without maintenance or expansion in culture. The samples were drawn from a longitudinal correlative study tied to a single-arm phase II trial testing neoadjuvant nivolumab in oral cavity squamous cell carcinoma. Genomic DNA-based TCRbeta sequencing was performed on subject-matched pre- and post-treatment PBMCs and tumors from three responders and three non-responders. Peripheral blood mononuclear cells were collected before nivolumab treatment and were collected again after treatment, at the time of surgery. The Maxwell RSC DNA from Cells kit was used to isolate genomic DNA from PBMCs.

The sample consisted of PBMCs, taken after nivolumab (anti-PD-1) treatment. This clonotype originated in a person aged 40 to 85 with oral cavity squamous cell carcinoma.

The bases read TGTGCCACCAGCAGAGATCTAAGGGGGAGCTCCTATAATTCACCCCTCCACTTT. It translates as CATSRDLRGSSYNSPLHF. The chain is assembled from TRBV15 and TRBJ1-6; TRBD1 is possibly the D segment (6 matching bases). Counted from cysteine to phenylalanine, this CDR3 has 18 amino acids. Only the CDR3 portion is preserved as DNA: 54 bases, with reading frame beginning at the first base. Trimming at the junction amounts to 0 bases on V and 0 bases on J, and the germline ends lie 12 bases apart. The germline V gene (reference sequence) sets CDR1 to LNHNV and CDR2 to YYDKDF.